This T cell receptor beta chain was retrieved from a study of CD8 T cells in Susac syndrome. The overall study: When blood was drawn, patients with Susac syndrome were on intravenous immunoglobulin alone, on corticosteroids, or therapy-naive.

Random hexamers served to reverse transcribe roughly 0.5 to 1 ug RNA. TCRdb reanalysed the immunoSEQ multiplex PCR reads using MiXCR and keeps one entry per CDR3 protein. The sample lists around 170,000 distinct CDR3 sequences; nearly 97% were seen once. CDR1 SGHRS and CDR2 YFSETQ come from the germline V gene. The V gene end was trimmed by 4 bases and the J gene end by 6 bases; junction bases not matched to a gene: 11. There are 15 residues in the CDR3. What was sequenced was CD4+ T cells from PBMCs. The sequence was collected from a human donor with Susac syndrome. The chain carries TRBV5-1 and TRBJ2-3; TRBD2 matches at 7 bases. CDR3 in amino acids: CASSPTRLAADTQYF. CDR3 sequence (DNA): TGCGCCAGCAGCCCGACCCGACTAGCAGCGGATACGCAGTATTTT.